A single sample gave rise to the 28 T cell receptor beta chains below, sequenced in a study of shared clonotypes between healthy human individuals. The repertoire was sequenced with immunoSEQ multiplex PCR; TCRdb's copy has only in-frame clones and lacks some. The sample consists of roughly 490,000 clones, about 79% of them appearing once. Material: PBMCs. These receptors were obtained from a woman in her thirties or forties in good health. Some clones in this sample may be carry-over from other donors' samples.

As regards this clone: The likely explanation is a read error, given a far larger clone one base away. The chain combines TRBV2 with TRBJ2-7, with a tentative D call TRBD2 (5 bases). The CDR3 runs 12 residues. Trimming pared 8 bases from V and 0 bases from J, leaving 8 bases between. CDR1 is SNHLY and CDR2 is FYNNEI in the germline V gene. CDR3 loop: CASQRSSYEQYF. CDR3 in DNA: TGTGCCAGCCAGCGGAGCTCCTACGAGCAGTACTTC.

A single count supports this clone. This chain links TRBV27 with TRBJ2-3, with D maybe TRBD2 (5 bases). Trimming took 0 bases from V and 3 from J, leaving 7 bases between them. Germline assignment: CDR1 MNHEY and CDR2 SMNVEV (reference sequence). The CDR3 contains 14 residues. CDR3 region: CASSLSLATDTQYF. As DNA, the CDR3 is TGTGCCAGCAGTTTATCCCTAGCAACAGATACGCAGTATTTT.

The rearrangement uses TRBV2 and TRBJ1-5; 7 bases are a match to TRBD1. Trimming at V came to 6 bases and at J to 3 bases, leaving 5 bases not matched to a gene. Germline CDR1 is SNHLY and CDR2 is FYNNEI. The CDR3 totals 14 residues. The CDR3 region has the DNA TGTGCCAGCAGGCGGGACAGTATCAATCAGCCCCAGCATTTT. Protein product: CASRRDSINQPQHF.

This clone was counted once. The chain carries TRBV15 and TRBJ1-1; no clear D gene. The CDR3 runs 12 residues. In germline, CDR1 is LNHNV, CDR2 YYDKDF (reference sequence). The V end lost 8 bases, the J end lost 1 base, and 8 bases lay between the germline ends. CDR3 sequence: CATGLRNTEAFF. The CDR3 nucleotides are TGTGCCACCGGGTTACGGAACACTGAAGCTTTCTTT.

V is TRBV14 and J is TRBJ2-1; TRBD2 might be the D (6 bases). CDR1 and CDR2 from the germline V gene are SGHDN and FVKESK. Trimming removed 0 bases from V and 2 bases from J, with 11 bases in between. The length of the CDR3 is 16 residues. The CDR3 region has the DNA TGTGCCAGCAGCCAAGATTTTAGCGGAGCCTACAATGAGCAGTTCTTC. It is translated as CASSQDFSGAYNEQFF.

The genes are TRBV9 and TRBJ2-2, with a weak D call TRBD1 (5 bases). The CDR3 has 15 residues. Germline CDR1 and CDR2: SGDLS and YYNGEE. V gave up 2 bases and J gave up 0 bases, with 8 bases separating them. The CDR3 sequence: CASSVGQANTGELFF. In DNA form, the CDR3 reads TGTGCCAGCAGCGTGGGGCAGGCGAACACCGGGGAGCTGTTTTTT.

The rearrangement uses TRBV6-6 and TRBJ1-3; D gene uncertain. CDR1 MNHNY and CDR2 SVGAGI come from the germline V gene (reference sequence). This CDR3 contains 12 residues. V lost 6 bases and J lost 2, with 5 bases in between. The CDR3 loop reads CASRSAGNTIYF. Written as DNA, the CDR3 is TGTGCCAGCAGGTCGGCTGGAAACACCATATATTTT.

This sequence joins TRBV15 and TRBJ2-1; D is undetermined. This CDR3 has 18 amino acids. CDR1 and CDR2 (germline): LNHNV, YYDKDF (reference sequence). Trimming cost V 0 bases and J 2 bases, with 17 bases left between them. The DNA for the CDR3 is TGTGCCACCAGCAGAGAGGCTAATGGGCAGAGTACCTACAATGAGCAGTTCTTC. Encoded protein: CATSREANGQSTYNEQFF.

The CDR3 coding sequence is TGTGCCAGCAGCACCGGACTAGCGGGCTACGAGCAGTACTTC. The encoded protein is CASSTGLAGYEQYF. V usage is TRBV13 and J usage is TRBJ2-7; 11 positions match TRBD2. This CDR3 is 14 amino acids long. Germline V gene sequence: CDR1 PRHDT, CDR2 FYEKMQ (reference sequence). The J segment lost 3 bases and the V segment lost 5 bases, leaving 3 bases of the junction unmatched.

This clone has a single count. The chain uses TRBV6-6 and TRBJ2-7; D may be TRBD1 or TRBD2 (5 bases each). This CDR3 is built from 12 residues. CDR1 and CDR2 from the germline V gene are MNHNY and SVGAGI (reference sequence). Trimming left V 4 bases short and J 4 bases short, with 8 bases between. This CDR3 is CASSLGEYEQYF. The CDR3 region has the DNA TGTGCCAGCAGTTTGGGGGAATACGAGCAGTACTTC.

This chain uses TRBV25-1 with TRBJ1-4; TRBD1 might be the D (6 bases). This CDR3 contains 15 residues. V was cut by 5 bases and J by 5 bases, with 15 bases left in between. Germline V gives CDR1 MGHDK, CDR2 SYGVNS. The CDR3, as DNA: TGTGCCAGCAGTTGGGGGGCAGGGTCCAATGAAAAACTGTTTTTT. Protein: CASSWGAGSNEKLFF.

J is TRBJ2-7 and V is TRBV4-1; 8 nucleotides agree with TRBD1. CDR1 and CDR2 (germline): MGHRA, YSYEKL. This CDR3 spans 16 amino acids. V gave up 2 bases and J gave up 3 bases; unmatched junction bases: 9. The CDR3 DNA sequence: TGCGCCAGCAGCCAACCTGGACAGGGTGTGGGCTACGAGCAGTACTTC. It yields the protein CASSQPGQGVGYEQYF.

CDR3 in amino acids: CASGTAYYGYTF. CDR3 coding DNA: TGTGCCAGCGGAACAGCTTACTATGGCTACACCTTC. V is TRBV28 and J is TRBJ1-2; D is unclear. The CDR3 covers 12 residues. Germline V gene data show CDR1 as MDHEN and CDR2 as SYDVKM. Trimming took off 8 bases at V and 3 bases at J, with 10 bases between the two ends.

Details on this clone: Compared with germline, one end of the junction differs, possibly owing to a read error. Other DNA sequences of this sample code for an identical CDR3. V usage is TRBV7-9 and J usage is TRBJ2-7; perhaps TRBD2 as D (6 bases). Germline CDR1 is SEHNR and CDR2 is FQNEAQ (reference sequence). This CDR3 has 13 amino acids. In DNA form, the CDR3 reads TGCGCCAGCAGCCAAGGAGGGTACTACGAGCAGTACTTC. Residues: CASSQGGYYEQYF.

V and J are TRBV6-1 and TRBJ2-7; D is undetermined. CDR3 size: 15 residues. V shed 2 bases and J shed 3 bases, with 14 bases lying between them. The germline CDR1 and CDR2 sequences are MNHNS and SASEGT. The CDR3 reads CASSERAPALYEQYF. In DNA form, the CDR3 reads TGTGCCAGCAGTGAACGGGCCCCCGCCCTCTACGAGCAGTACTTC.

The chain links TRBV6-4 to TRBJ1-2, with 7 positions matching TRBD1. CDR1 is MRHNA, CDR2 SNTAGT, per germline. The CDR3 is 13 residues long. Losses at the gene ends were 2 bases for V and 8 bases for J; bases not matched to a gene: 5. The CDR3 region is CASSDGTAGGYTF. The CDR3 region has the DNA TGTGCCAGCAGTGACGGGACAGCGGGGGGCTACACCTTC.

A note on this clone: With a far larger clone one base away, a read error is the likely cause. Other DNA sequences in this specimen translate into the identical CDR3. J is TRBJ1-5 and V is TRBV2; D remains ambiguous. In germline, CDR1 is SNHLY, CDR2 FYNNEI. This CDR3 region has 14 residues. This CDR3 reads CASSYGYSNQPQHF. The CDR3 bases are TGTGCCAGCAGCTACGGATATAGCAATCAACCCCAGCATTTT.

Comments on this clone: A far larger clone is just one base off, so this is likely a read error. Other DNA sequences in this specimen translate into the identical CDR3. The rearrangement joins TRBV30 to TRBJ2-5; 7 positions agree with TRBD2. CDR3 length equals 18 residues. Germline CDR1 and CDR2: GTSNPN and SVGIG (reference sequence). With 5 bases clipped from V and 4 bases from J, the junction kept 22 bases outside the gene matches. The CDR3 DNA is TGTGCCTGGGGCCTATCTAGCGGAAGGGCCTGGTGGAGAGAGACCCAGTACTTC. Protein sequence: CAWGLSSGRAWWRETQYF.

In its sample, this clone was seen a few times. The rearrangement links TRBV6-1 to TRBJ1-1; D not resolved. CDR1 and CDR2 from the germline V gene are MNHNS and SASEGT. The CDR3 contains 14 residues. V lost 10 bases and J lost 1, with 16 bases in between. The CDR3 protein is CANSDGPGNTEAFF. The CDR3 bases are TGTGCCAACTCCGACGGCCCCGGGAACACTGAAGCTTTCTTT.

The J gene is TRBJ1-1, the V gene TRBV5-4; TRBD1 aligns across 11 bases. This CDR3 has 15 amino acids. Unmatched junction bases numbered 4, after V lost 3 bases and J lost 3 bases. Germline loops: CDR1 SGHNT, CDR2 YYREEE (reference sequence). The CDR3: CASSSKDRGHTEAFF. DNA for the CDR3: TGTGCCAGCAGCTCTAAGGACAGGGGGCACACTGAAGCTTTCTTT.

The chain links TRBV5-1 to TRBJ1-4, with D hard to call. V was shortened by 1 base and J by 5 bases, with 9 bases between the two germline ends. CDR1 and CDR2 (germline): SGHRS, YFSETQ. The CDR3 runs to 14 residues. In DNA, the CDR3 is TGCGCCAGCAGCTTGTCGTCAGAAAATGAAAAACTGTTTTTT. Amino acids: CASSLSSENEKLFF.

J is TRBJ2-3 and V is TRBV2, with 11 bases fitting TRBD2. Germline V CDR1 and CDR2: SNHLY, FYNNEI. Germline trimming cut 7 bases from V and 1 base from J; bases unmatched to any gene: 4. CDR3 length equals 15 residues. The CDR3 is CASNLGLAGTDTQYF. CDR3 nucleotides: TGTGCCAGCAACCTGGGACTAGCGGGCACAGATACGCAGTATTTT.

J is TRBJ2-7 and V is TRBV27, with D tentatively TRBD1 or TRBD2 (5 bases each). Germline V CDR1 and CDR2: MNHEY, SMNVEV (reference sequence). The V gene lost 3 bases and the J gene lost 3 bases, with 12 bases spanning the gap. The CDR3 runs to 14 residues. The CDR3 here is CASSLGRTNYEQYF. In DNA, the CDR3 is TGTGCCAGCAGTTTGGGACGGACGAACTACGAGCAGTACTTC.

This sequence joins TRBV23-1 and TRBJ1-4; perhaps TRBD1 as D (5 bases). TRBV23-1 is an ORF; its function is uncertain. CDR3 length equals 18 residues. V gave up 0 bases and J gave up 7 bases, with 21 bases separating them. In DNA form, the CDR3 reads TGCGCCAGCAGTCAATCGAGGGGTGTGGGTGGGATTTCTGAAAAACTGTTTTTT. Translation gives CASSQSRGVGGISEKLFF.

As to this clone: Other nucleotide sequences in the sample specify the same CDR3. V usage is TRBV5-4 and J usage is TRBJ2-2; TRBD1 matches 7 bases. The J segment lost 2 bases and the V segment lost 4 bases, leaving 5 bases of the junction unmatched. CDR3 length: 15 amino acids. Germline V gene data show CDR1 as SGHNT and CDR2 as YYREEE (reference sequence). The CDR3 nucleotides read TGTGCCAGCAGCCCCGGGACAGCCAACACCGGGGAGCTGTTTTTT. Amino acid sequence: CASSPGTANTGELFF.

V is TRBV30 and J is TRBJ1-2, with 8 bases matching TRBD1. The CDR3 covers 15 residues. The J segment lost 0 bases and the V segment lost 2 bases, leaving 5 bases of the junction unmatched. Germline loops: CDR1 GTSNPN, CDR2 SVGIG (reference sequence). The DNA for the CDR3 is TGTGCCTGGAGTAGTCCGGACAGGGCTAACTATGGCTACACCTTC. Translating it yields CAWSSPDRANYGYTF.

This chain connects TRBV18 to TRBJ1-2; D gene ambiguous. V dropped 3 bases and J dropped 3 bases, with 11 bases sitting between them. The CDR3 sequence is 14 residues long. Germline CDR1 KGHSH, CDR2 LQKENI. CDR3 protein: CASSPGSSDYGYTF. In DNA form, the CDR3 reads TGTGCCAGCTCACCGGGATCCTCCGACTATGGCTACACCTTC.

The chain links TRBV5-1 to TRBJ2-2; 13 nucleotides line up with TRBD2. The CDR3 spans 18 residues. Germline trimming cut 3 bases from V and 6 bases from J; bases unmatched to any gene: 11. CDR1 and CDR2 (germline): SGHRS, YFSETQ. CDR3 bases: TGCGCCAGCAGCTCCCGAGGACTAGCGGGAGTAGGATCCGGGGAGCTGTTTTTT. Its protein is CASSSRGLAGVGSGELFF.